These 18 T cell receptor beta chains share one sample of origin, sequenced in a study of Graves' ophthalmopathy and Graves' hyperthyroidism (dated 2018 in TCRdb). The instrument was an Illumina HiSeq 2000. For repertoire sequencing, TCR beta CDR3 regions were amplified from RNA transcripts. The first round was an RT-PCR using HTBI primers with the Qiagen OneStep RT-PCR kit, and this first round was followed by a second-round multiplex PCR, then size selection and purification. Using fastp trimming at Q25 and MiXCR clonotype assembly, TCRdb reanalyzed the public sequencing data and kept in-frame beta chains. Records with the same CDR3 protein are collapsed into one entry carrying the most frequent genes and DNA. The sample yields over a million distinct CDR3 sequences; around a third were counted once. Over 8.5% of the sample belongs to the ten largest clones. The specimen was peripheral blood or thyroid tissue (not recorded which). These TCRs come from an adult man with Graves' hyperthyroidism.

Turning to this clonotype: This may be a read error, as it is one base from a much larger clone. The J gene is TRBJ1-3, the V gene TRBV19; no clear D. V lost 6 bases, J lost 4 bases, and 19 bases lay in between. Germline CDR1 is LNHDA and CDR2 is SQIVND (reference sequence). This CDR3 has 16 residues. The CDR3 protein is CASRPPGGEDGNTIYF. The CDR3 bases are TGTGCCAGTAGACCCCCCGGCGGGGAGGACGGAAACACCATATATTTT.

Many counts were recorded for this clonotype. The chain's CDR3 is CASSVAPGQGYYEQYF. The CDR3 region has the DNA TGTGCCAGCAGCGTAGCCCCGGGACAGGGGTACTACGAGCAGTACTTC. The chain recombines TRBV9 with TRBJ2-7; 10 nucleotides align to TRBD1. After removal of 0 bases from V and 3 bases from J, the junction contained 6 bases not matched to a gene. The CDR3 covers 16 residues. Germline values: CDR1 SGDLS, CDR2 YYNGEE. The full variable domain, its missing parts supplied by reference TRBV9 and TRBJ2-7, is DSGVTQTPKHLITATGQRVTLRCSPRSGDLSVYWYQQSLDQGLQFLIQYYNGEERAKGNILERFSAQQFPDLHSELNLSSLELGDSALYFCASSVAPGQGYYEQYFGPGTRLTVT.

A remark on this clonotype: A much larger clone lies one base from this, so it may be a read error. This rearrangement joins TRBV9 to TRBJ1-1; 11 bases map to TRBD1. V shed 2 bases and J 5 bases; nucleotides not matched to a gene: 5. This CDR3 is built from 15 residues. The germline CDR1 and CDR2 sequences are SGDLS and YYNGEE. The CDR3 sequence: CASSVRDRGETEAFF. The CDR3 DNA follows: TGTGCCAGCAGCGTCCGGGACAGGGGGGAGACTGAAGCTTTCTTT.

This clonotype was picked up many times. The chain is built from TRBV13 and TRBJ2-5; no firm D call. Trimming pared 1 base from V and 3 bases from J, leaving 9 bases between. Germline V CDR1 and CDR2: PRHDT, FYEKMQ (reference sequence). The CDR3 consists of 14 residues. Here the CDR3 reads CASSLVDGKETQYF. The CDR3 DNA is TGTGCCAGCAGCTTAGTGGACGGAAAAGAGACCCAGTACTTC.

The V and J genes are TRBV7-9 and TRBJ1-5; maybe TRBD1 (5 bases). The germline CDR1 and CDR2 sequences are SEHNR and FQNEAQ (reference sequence). The CDR3 runs 15 residues. V was shortened by 5 bases and J by 5 bases, with 16 bases between the two germline ends. CDR3 DNA: TGTGCCAGCAGCACGCTCGGAATGGGGGATCAGCCCCAGCATTTT. This sequence encodes CASSTLGMGDQPQHF.

CDR3 protein: CASSINRLALGGTDQPQHF. The CDR3 DNA is TGTGCCAGTAGTATAAATCGGCTGGCCTTAGGGGGCACGGATCAGCCCCAGCATTTT. The J gene is TRBJ1-5, the V gene TRBV19; 7 nucleotides align to TRBD1. The CDR3 extends over 19 amino acids. Germline lookup yields CDR1 LNHDA and CDR2 SQIVND (reference sequence). V dropped 2 bases and J dropped 5; count of bases not matched to a gene: 18. Drawing the rest from reference TRBV19 and TRBJ1-5, the complete variable domain is DGGITQSPKYLFRKEGQNVTLSCEQNLNHDAMYWYRQDPGQGLRLIYYSQIVNDFQKGDIAEGYSVSREKKESFPLTVTSAQKNPTAFYLCASSINRLALGGTDQPQHFGDGTRLSIL.

V is TRBV4-2 and J is TRBJ2-7; 7 bases align to TRBD2. CDR1 and CDR2 from the germline V gene are LGHNA and YNFKEQ. V lost 0 bases, J lost 7 bases, and 9 bases stayed unmatched. The length of the CDR3 is 15 residues. In nucleotides, the CDR3 is TGTGCCAGCAGCCAAGATCTAGGGCCTAGCGGAGAGCAGTACTTC. Residues: CASSQDLGPSGEQYF.

About this clonotype itself: One junction end disagrees with the germline gene, perhaps due to a read error. CDR3 nucleotide sequence: TGTGCCGGCAGCTCCTTAGAGACCCAGTACTTC. Translating it yields CAGSSLETQYF. The chain couples TRBV7-2 to TRBJ2-5, with D unclear. This CDR3 contains 11 residues. CDR1 SGHTA and CDR2 FQGNSA come from the germline V gene.

Of note for this clonotype: A much more abundant neighbour one base away suggests this may be a read error. This chain connects TRBV7-9 to TRBJ2-7, with unresolved D. Germline lookup yields CDR1 SEHNR and CDR2 FQNEAQ (reference sequence). This CDR3 region has 13 residues. The CDR3 loop is CANSYGVTYEQYF. CDR3 DNA: TGTGCCAACAGCTACGGTGTTACGTACGAGCAGTACTTC.

The gene calls are TRBV7-9 and TRBJ2-5; TRBD2 might be the D (5 bases). The germline V gene has CDR1 SEHNR and CDR2 FQNEAQ (reference sequence). V gave up 6 bases and J gave up 7 bases, with 12 bases separating them. CDR3 length: 12 amino acids. The CDR3 sequence: CASRPGMRTQYF. The CDR3 coding sequence is TGTGCCAGCAGACCCGGGATGAGGACCCAGTACTTC.

The chain is built from TRBV19 and TRBJ1-5; D uncertain. The ends were cut back, 5 bases at V and 5 bases at J, with 19 bases in the middle. Germline CDR1 and CDR2: LNHDA and SQIVND (reference sequence). The CDR3 is made up of 16 amino acids. CDR3 nucleotides: TGTGCCAGTAGTGCCAGCAGTCCGGTCGGGGATCAGCCCCAGCATTTT. Translated, it gives CASSASSPVGDQPQHF.

In its sample, this clonotype was seen many times. A much larger clonotype is one base distant, so this may be a read error. The rearrangement joins TRBV5-1 to TRBJ2-7; the match to TRBD1 covers 8 bases. The CDR3 is 12 amino acids. In germline, CDR1 is SGHRS, CDR2 YFSETQ. As DNA, the CDR3 is TGTGCCAGCAGCGTGACAGGGGACGAGCAGTACTTC. Its protein product is CASSVTGDEQYF.

Worth noting for this clonotype: A read error is possible here, since a much larger clone lies one base away. The chain joins TRBV5-1 to TRBJ1-6; TRBD1 is a possible D gene (5 bases). Per the germline V gene, CDR1 is SGHRS and CDR2 is YFSETQ. The CDR3 covers 16 residues. Trimming left V 0 bases short and J 6 bases short, with 13 bases between. The CDR3 spells CASSLDPGRPNSPLHF. Written as DNA, the CDR3 is TGCGCCAGCAGCTTGGATCCGGGACGGCCTAATTCACCCCTCCACTTT.

The genes are TRBV7-2 and TRBJ1-5; 7 bases align to TRBD1. V gave up 5 bases and J gave up 2 bases; unmatched junction bases: 6. This CDR3 is built from 15 residues. Germline CDR1 reads SGHTA; CDR2 reads FQGNSA. The CDR3 sequence is CASSVQGKGNQPQHF. The CDR3 DNA follows: TGTGCCAGCAGCGTACAGGGGAAGGGCAATCAGCCCCAGCATTTT.

This clonotype was counted once. The DNA of the CDR3 is TGTGCCAGCAGAACCGGACAGGGAGTAAAACTGTTTTTT. Encoded protein: CASRTGQGVKLFF. The V and J genes are TRBV28 and TRBJ1-4; the match to TRBD1 covers 8 bases. V lost 6 bases to trimming and J lost 10 bases; unmatched junction nucleotides: 7. Germline CDR1 and CDR2: MDHEN and SYDVKM. The CDR3 has 13 amino acids. The full variable domain, in which reference TRBV28 and TRBJ1-4 provide the parts outside the CDR3, is DVKVTQSSRYLVKRTGEKVFLECVQDMDHENMFWYRQDPGLGLRLIYFSYDVKMKEKGDIPEGYSVSREKKERFSLILESASTNQTSMYLCASRTGQGVKLFFGSGTQLSVL.

This clonotype appeared many times. This chain links TRBV7-2 with TRBJ1-3, with D tentatively TRBD1 (6 bases). The V end lost 1 base, the J end lost 0 bases, and 10 bases lay between the germline ends. This CDR3 contains 16 residues. Germline assignment: CDR1 SGHTA and CDR2 FQGNSA. The CDR3 reads CASSLDRVDSGNTIYF. CDR3 DNA: TGTGCCAGCAGCTTAGACAGGGTTGACTCTGGAAACACCATATATTTT.

In this sample, this clonotype turned up a few times. The gene calls are TRBV5-6 and TRBJ2-7; TRBD1 matches at 8 bases. V lost 0 bases, J lost 7 bases, and 12 bases stayed unmatched. Germline V gene lookup returns CDR1 SGHDT and CDR2 YYEEEE. The CDR3 is 16 amino acids. The CDR3 region is CASSLGRTGPHDEQYF. The CDR3 DNA reads as TGTGCCAGCAGCTTGGGACGGACAGGGCCACATGATGAGCAGTACTTC.

As DNA, the CDR3 is TGTGCCATCAGTCACCGCCCCGGCGCGGATGGCTACACCTTC. Protein product: CAISHRPGADGYTF. The chain joins TRBV10-3 to TRBJ1-2; D gene ambiguous. In germline, CDR1 is ENHRY, CDR2 SYGVKD. V lost 5 bases and J lost 6, with 16 bases in between. This CDR3 region has 14 residues.